These 28 T cell receptor beta chains were sequenced from one sample in a study of cytomegalovirus exposure and HLA in healthy donors. A multiplex PCR was run with 60 Vbeta primers and 13 Jbeta primers. Only in-frame clones appear in the TCRdb table, and some are missing; sequencing was by immunoSEQ multiplex PCR. This sample carries tens of thousands of clones, 55% to 85% of them seen once, and the ten largest clones take around 10%. The specimen sequenced was PBMCs. The receptors derive from a woman in her thirties or forties in good health and CMV-seropositive.

Regarding this clone: The junction differs from germline at one of its ends, possibly a read error. The chain links TRBV7-9 to TRBJ2-1, with D perhaps matching TRBD2 (6 bases). Germline V lookup: CDR1 SEHNR, CDR2 FQNEAQ (reference sequence). The CDR3 runs to 12 residues. For the CDR3, the DNA is TGTTCCAGCAGCTTTGGGCTAGCGGAGCAGTTCTTC. Translating it yields CSSSFGLAEQFF.

In this sample, this clone turned up a few times. Here the CDR3 DNA reads TGTGCCCTAACAACTATATCCGTGGGTGAGCAGTTCTTC. Its translation: CALTTISVGEQFF. This chain uses TRBV5-4 with TRBJ2-1; D is undetermined. The V gene's germline CDR1 is SGHNT and CDR2 YYREEE (reference sequence). V was cut by 10 bases and J by 9 bases, with 20 bases left in between. There are 13 residues in the CDR3.

The chain carries TRBV9 and TRBJ1-1; TRBD1 matches 7 bases. This CDR3 region has 15 residues. V lost 2 bases, J lost 0 bases, and 4 bases stayed unmatched. CDR1 SGDLS and CDR2 YYNGEE come from the germline V gene. CDR3 sequence: CASSVGQLMNTEAFF. As DNA, the CDR3 is TGTGCCAGCAGCGTGGGACAGCTGATGAACACTGAAGCTTTCTTT.

This rearrangement joins TRBV5-1 to TRBJ1-1; D is unclear. Germline CDR1 SGHRS, CDR2 YFSETQ. This CDR3 spans 15 amino acids. Trimming shortened V by 0 bases and J by 3 bases, and 12 bases separated the two germline ends. CDR3 DNA: TGCGCCAGCAGCTTGGTCACAAGCGGGGACACTGAAGCTTTCTTT. This gives the protein CASSLVTSGDTEAFF.

This clone turned up a few times. The chain links TRBV30 to TRBJ2-5; 9 bases match TRBD1. J was trimmed by 2 bases and V by 5 bases; bases with no gene match: 0. CDR3 size: 12 residues. The germline CDR1 and CDR2 sequences are GTSNPN and SVGIG (reference sequence). DNA for the CDR3: TGTGCCTGGGACAGGGGGCAAGAGACCCAGTACTTC. It specifies CAWDRGQETQYF. The variable domain in full, completed from reference TRBV30 and TRBJ2-5, reads SQTIHQWPATLVQPVGSPLSLECTVEGTSNPNLYWYRQAAGRGLQLLFYSVGIGQISSEVPQNLSASRPQDRQFILSSKKLLLSDSGFYLCAWDRGQETQYFGPGTRLLVL.

Regarding this clone: Germline is not matched at one junction end, which may reflect a read error. The V and J genes are TRBV5-1 and TRBJ1-2; D not certain. Germline values: CDR1 SGHRS, CDR2 YFSETQ. The CDR3 length is 15 residues. The CDR3 DNA follows: TGCGCCAACAGCTCCACCGCGGGGAACAACTATGGCTACACCTTC. Translating it yields CANSSTAGNNYGYTF.

The chain employs TRBV2 and TRBJ1-5, with 8 bases that match TRBD1. V lost 6 bases to trimming and J lost 6 bases; unmatched junction nucleotides: 7. Germline CDR1 and CDR2: SNHLY and FYNNEI. This CDR3 contains 14 residues. The CDR3 reads CASSGGQGSQPQHF. CDR3 sequence (DNA): TGTGCCAGCAGCGGCGGACAGGGAAGTCAGCCCCAGCATTTT.

This clone has just one count. The rearrangement links TRBV5-4 to TRBJ1-2, with a possible D match to TRBD1 (5 bases). Trimming left V 1 base short and J 0 bases short, with 13 bases between. The CDR3 covers 16 residues. Germline CDR1 and CDR2: SGHNT and YYREEE (reference sequence). The CDR3 sequence: CASSLSITGPNYGYTF. DNA of the CDR3: TGTGCCAGCAGCTTGTCGATAACAGGCCCTAACTATGGCTACACCTTC.

This clone has a handful of counts. This rearrangement joins TRBV7-9 to TRBJ1-1, with D uncertain. There are 12 residues in the CDR3. Between the trimmed V and J ends, which lost 2 bases and 11 bases, there was a span of 12 bases. CDR1 is SEHNR and CDR2 is FQNEAQ in the germline V gene (reference sequence). The chain's CDR3 is CASSLQERRAFF. The CDR3 DNA is TGTGCCAGCAGCTTACAGGAGCGGCGTGCTTTCTTT.

The chain recombines TRBV6-1 with TRBJ2-1; 9 bases are a match to TRBD2. J lost 8 bases, V lost 6 bases, and 11 bases had no gene match. Per germline, CDR1 MNHNS and CDR2 SASEGT. This CDR3 has 15 residues. The DNA of the CDR3 is TGTGCCAGCAGCCCCCTGGCGGGGGGGAAGTATGAGCAGTTCTTC. Its protein product is CASSPLAGGKYEQFF.

The rearrangement uses TRBV27 and TRBJ1-2; 8 positions agree with TRBD1. After removal of 2 bases from V and 6 bases from J, the junction contained 2 bases not matched to a gene. The germline CDR1 and CDR2 sequences are MNHEY and SMNVEV (reference sequence). This CDR3 has 13 amino acids. The CDR3 sequence: CASSLTGGDGYTF. The DNA for the CDR3 is TGTGCCAGCAGTTTAACAGGGGGGGATGGCTACACCTTC.

The chain has TRBV7-9 and TRBJ1-1; possible D gene TRBD1, 6 bases. This CDR3 contains 17 residues. V was shortened by 8 bases and J by 1 base, with 23 bases between the two germline ends. The germline CDR1 and CDR2 sequences are SEHNR and FQNEAQ (reference sequence). The CDR3 coding sequence is TGTGCCAGCTCCATCGTTGGAACAGGGATGGCGAACACTGAAGCTTTCTTT. Its translation is CASSIVGTGMANTEAFF.

The chain combines TRBV27 with TRBJ2-1; 7 nucleotides align to TRBD1. The CDR3 totals 15 residues. CDR1 is MNHEY and CDR2 is SMNVEV in the germline V gene (reference sequence). Trimming took 7 bases from V and 7 from J; bases not matched to a gene: 13. This chain's CDR3 is CASKSRQGVANEQFF. CDR3 DNA: TGTGCCAGCAAAAGCCGACAGGGAGTGGCGAATGAGCAGTTCTTC.

The chain links TRBV6-1 to TRBJ2-7, with unresolved D. The CDR3 is 13 residues long. V was cut by 11 bases and J by 3 bases, with 17 bases left in between. The germline gives CDR1 MNHNS, CDR2 SASEGT. The CDR3 DNA follows: TGTGCCGCAAGACTGGTACGCGGCTACGAGCAGTACTTC. Its protein is CAARLVRGYEQYF.

Only a few counts were recorded for this clone. Other DNA variants within this sample encode the same CDR3. This chain connects TRBV19 to TRBJ2-7; 9 nucleotides match TRBD1. This CDR3 contains 13 residues. V lost 8 bases to trimming and J lost 3 bases; unmatched junction nucleotides: 5. Germline V gene lookup returns CDR1 LNHDA and CDR2 SQIVND (reference sequence). The CDR3 DNA sequence: TGTGCCAGTTCCGAGACAGGGGGCTACGAGCAGTACTTC. Residues: CASSETGGYEQYF. The whole variable domain, remainder taken from reference TRBV19 and TRBJ2-7, is DGGITQSPKYLFRKEGQNVTLSCEQNLNHDAMYWYRQDPGQGLRLIYYSQIVNDFQKGDIAEGYSVSREKKESFPLTVTSAQKNPTAFYLCASSETGGYEQYFGPGTRLTVT.

The V call is TRBV5-4, the J call TRBJ2-1; 13 bases match TRBD2. The germline CDR1 and CDR2 sequences are SGHNT and YYREEE (reference sequence). CDR3 length equals 13 residues. Trimming took 7 bases from V and 8 from J; bases not matched to a gene: 3. The CDR3 spells CASGTSGTYEQFF. The CDR3 DNA is TGTGCCAGCGGGACTAGCGGGACGTATGAGCAGTTCTTC. The full variable domain, with the rest looked up from reference TRBV5-4 and TRBJ2-1, is ETGVTQSPTHLIKTRGQQVTLRCSSQSGHNTVSWYQQALGQGPQFIFQYYREEENGRGNFPPRFSGLQFPNYSSELNVNALELDDSALYLCASGTSGTYEQFFGPGTRLTVL.

This clone was picked up a small number of times. The rearrangement links TRBV28 to TRBJ1-2; 7 positions agree with TRBD1. V shed 2 bases, J shed 4 bases, and the junction held 1 base outside the gene matches. CDR3 size: 13 residues. CDR1 and CDR2 (germline): MDHEN, SYDVKM. The CDR3 coding sequence is TGTGCCAGCAGTTTAGGGACAGTCTATGGCTACACCTTC. This encodes CASSLGTVYGYTF.

The chain carries TRBV7-3 and TRBJ2-5, with 8 nucleotides matching TRBD1. After removal of 6 bases from V and 5 bases from J, the junction contained 8 bases not matched to a gene. CDR1 and CDR2 (germline): SGHTA, FQGTGA. The CDR3 runs 14 residues. CDR3: CASSIGQGSETQYF. CDR3 nucleotides: TGTGCCAGCAGTATTGGACAGGGTTCTGAGACCCAGTACTTC.

The chain uses TRBV30 and TRBJ2-5, with 9 bases aligning to TRBD2. Germline CDR1 GTSNPN, CDR2 SVGIG (reference sequence). V was pared by 4 bases and J by 11 bases, with 17 bases of the junction left unmatched. The CDR3 extends over 15 amino acids. CDR3 residues: CAWMGTAGGPREQYF. The CDR3, as DNA: TGTGCCTGGATGGGTACGGCGGGAGGGCCTCGGGAGCAGTACTTC.

The chain combines TRBV10-3 with TRBJ2-7; a possible D gene is TRBD1 (6 bases). Germline V gene sequence: CDR1 ENHRY, CDR2 SYGVKD. This CDR3 spans 19 amino acids. Trimming took off 0 bases at V and 6 bases at J, with 27 bases between the two ends. CDR3 nucleotides: TGTGCCATCAGTGAGTCACCCCAAGGTCTTCGACACACAGGGTCCGAGCAGTACTTC. Translating it yields CAISESPQGLRHTGSEQYF.

This clone turned up a few times. At the DNA level, this CDR3 is encoded by other sequences in the same sample as well. The chain couples TRBV6-5 to TRBJ2-3, with TRBD1 as a possible D gene (5 bases). The V end was cut by 5 bases, the J end by 3 bases, with 6 bases between. Germline V gives CDR1 MNHEY, CDR2 SVGAGI. There are 12 residues in the CDR3. The CDR3 DNA is TGTGCCAGCAGTCCAGGGACAGATACGCAGTATTTT. This gives the protein CASSPGTDTQYF.

The chain carries TRBV5-6 and TRBJ2-5; TRBD1 matches at 12 bases. V lost 4 bases to trimming and J lost 5 bases; unmatched junction nucleotides: 9. Looked up from germline, CDR1 is SGHDT and CDR2 is YYEEEE. The CDR3 consists of 16 residues. CDR3 DNA: TGTGCCAGCAGCACCGGGACAGGGGGCGGCTGGGAGACCCAGTACTTC. Protein sequence: CASSTGTGGGWETQYF.

The chain carries TRBV5-1 and TRBJ2-7, with D possibly being TRBD1 (6 bases). The V gene's germline CDR1 is SGHRS and CDR2 YFSETQ. Deletions cut 3 bases from V and 3 bases from J, with 10 bases between. This CDR3 is built from 13 residues. The CDR3: CASSSGQFYEQYF. The CDR3 nucleotides read TGCGCCAGCAGCTCAGGACAGTTCTACGAGCAGTACTTC.

V gene TRBV2 combines with J gene TRBJ1-2; D unresolved. This CDR3 contains 12 residues. Germline V gives CDR1 SNHLY, CDR2 FYNNEI. The V gene lost 4 bases and the J gene lost 9 bases, with 12 bases spanning the gap. CDR3 protein: CASSVGEGSYTF. The CDR3 bases are TGTGCCAGCAGTGTGGGTGAGGGAAGCTACACCTTC.

V usage is TRBV4-2 and J usage is TRBJ1-2; no definite D call. Trimming left V 1 base short and J 2 bases short, with 5 bases between. Germline values: CDR1 LGHNA, CDR2 YNFKEQ. This CDR3 region has 13 residues. The CDR3 DNA is TGTGCCAGCAGCCAAGGGGAGAACTATGGCTACACCTTC. Encoded protein: CASSQGENYGYTF.

The V gene is TRBV28, the J gene TRBJ2-5; 12 bases map to TRBD2. CDR1 is MDHEN, CDR2 SYDVKM, per germline. This CDR3 contains 13 residues. V shed 10 bases, J shed 4 bases, and the junction held 4 bases outside the gene matches. In DNA, the CDR3 is TGTGCCACACTAGCGGGGGGTCGAGAGACCCAGTACTTC. This gives the protein CATLAGGRETQYF.

The V call is TRBV10-3, the J call TRBJ2-6; 9 nucleotides line up with TRBD1. This CDR3 region has 18 residues. Germline V lookup: CDR1 ENHRY, CDR2 SYGVKD. The J segment lost 0 bases and the V segment lost 2 bases, leaving 5 bases of the junction unmatched. CDR3 nucleotides: TGTGCCATCAGTGAGCCTGGACAGGGGACCTCTGGGGCCAACGTCCTGACTTTC. Protein sequence: CAISEPGQGTSGANVLTF.

V gene TRBV14 combines with J gene TRBJ2-7; D gene unclear. The CDR3 length is 13 residues. Trimming cost V 0 bases and J 6 bases, with 9 bases left between them. CDR1 and CDR2 from the germline V gene are SGHDN and FVKESK. The CDR3 region is CASSQDIESEQYF. The CDR3 bases are TGTGCCAGCAGCCAAGATATTGAGAGCGAGCAGTACTTC. Full variable domain (rest looked up from reference TRBV14 and TRBJ2-7): EAGVTQFPSHSVIEKGQTVTLRCDPISGHDNLYWYRRVMGKEIKFLLHFVKESKQDESGMPNNRFLAERTGGTYSTLKVQPAELEDSGVYFCASSQDIESEQYFGPGTRLTVT.